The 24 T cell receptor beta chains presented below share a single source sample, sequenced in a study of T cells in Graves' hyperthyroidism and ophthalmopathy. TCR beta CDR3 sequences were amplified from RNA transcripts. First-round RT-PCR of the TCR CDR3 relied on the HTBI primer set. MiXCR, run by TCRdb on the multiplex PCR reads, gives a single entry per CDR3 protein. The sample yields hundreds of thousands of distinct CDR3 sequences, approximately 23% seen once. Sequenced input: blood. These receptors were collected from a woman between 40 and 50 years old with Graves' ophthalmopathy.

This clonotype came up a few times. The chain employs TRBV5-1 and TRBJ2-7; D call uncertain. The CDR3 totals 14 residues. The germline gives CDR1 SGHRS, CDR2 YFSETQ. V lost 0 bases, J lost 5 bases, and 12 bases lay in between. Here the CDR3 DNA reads TGCGCCAGCAGCTTGGGTGGGTGTCGAAACGAGCAGTACTTC. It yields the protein CASSLGGCRNEQYF. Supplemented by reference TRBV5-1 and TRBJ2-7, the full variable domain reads KAGVTQTPRYLIKTRGQQVTLSCSPISGHRSVSWYQQTPGQGLQFLFEYFSETQRNKGNFPGRFSGRQFSNSRSEMNVSTLELGDSALYLCASSLGGCRNEQYFGPGTRLTVT.

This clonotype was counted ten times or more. The CDR3 nucleotides are TGTGCCAGCAGTTCGAGACCGAGCAATCAGCCCCAGCATTTT. Translation gives CASSSRPSNQPQHF. V and J are TRBV27 and TRBJ1-5; D unresolved. Germline CDR1 reads MNHEY; CDR2 reads SMNVEV (reference sequence). V gave up 4 bases and J gave up 1 base, with 8 bases separating them. The CDR3 is 14 residues long.

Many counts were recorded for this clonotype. CDR3 amino acids: CATSDSWDTLNTIYF. The CDR3 DNA follows: TGTGCCACCAGTGACTCTTGGGACACTCTAAACACCATATATTTT. This sequence joins TRBV24-1 and TRBJ1-3; a possible D gene is TRBD1 (6 bases). Germline-derived CDR1 and CDR2 are KGHDR and SFDVKD. The ends were cut back, 4 bases at V and 6 bases at J, with 15 bases in the middle. The CDR3 sequence is 15 residues long.

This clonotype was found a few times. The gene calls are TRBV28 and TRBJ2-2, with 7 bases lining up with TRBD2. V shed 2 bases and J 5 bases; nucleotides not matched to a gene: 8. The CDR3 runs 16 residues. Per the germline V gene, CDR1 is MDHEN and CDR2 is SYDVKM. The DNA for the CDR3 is TGTGCCAGCAGTTTAATGGGCGGGAGTCGTACCGGGGAGCTGTTTTTT. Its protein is CASSLMGGSRTGELFF.

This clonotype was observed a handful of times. As DNA, the CDR3 is TGTGCCAGCAGTTTGCTAGCGGGGGTCTACGAGCAGTACTTC. Translating gives CASSLLAGVYEQYF. This rearrangement joins TRBV6-5 to TRBJ2-7; 10 positions agree with TRBD2. Losses at the gene ends were 4 bases for V and 3 bases for J; bases not matched to a gene: 3. CDR1 and CDR2 (germline): MNHEY, SVGAGI. The length of the CDR3 is 14 residues.

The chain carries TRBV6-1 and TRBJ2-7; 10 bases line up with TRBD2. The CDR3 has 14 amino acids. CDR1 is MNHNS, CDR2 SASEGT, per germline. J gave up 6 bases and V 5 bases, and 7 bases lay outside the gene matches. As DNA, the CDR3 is TGTGCCAGCAGTCATCTAGCGGGAGAGGGCGAGCAGTACTTC. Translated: CASSHLAGEGEQYF.

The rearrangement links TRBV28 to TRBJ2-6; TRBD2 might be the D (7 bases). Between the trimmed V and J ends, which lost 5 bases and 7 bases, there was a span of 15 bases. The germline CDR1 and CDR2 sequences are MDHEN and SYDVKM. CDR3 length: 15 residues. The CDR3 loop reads CASSPPGGGANVLTF. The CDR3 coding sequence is TGTGCCAGCAGTCCTCCGGGGGGCGGCGCCAACGTCCTGACTTTC.

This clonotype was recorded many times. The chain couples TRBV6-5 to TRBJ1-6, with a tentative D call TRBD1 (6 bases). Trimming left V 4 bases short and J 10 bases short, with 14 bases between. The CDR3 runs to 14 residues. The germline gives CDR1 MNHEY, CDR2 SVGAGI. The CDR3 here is CASSSTGSGSPLHF. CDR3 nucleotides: TGTGCCAGCAGTTCCACAGGGTCGGGATCACCCCTCCACTTT.

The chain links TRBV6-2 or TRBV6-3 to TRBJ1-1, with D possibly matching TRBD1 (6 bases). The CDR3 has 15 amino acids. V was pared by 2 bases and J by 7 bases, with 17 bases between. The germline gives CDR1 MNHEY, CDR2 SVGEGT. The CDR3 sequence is CASSYLTGGYDEAFF. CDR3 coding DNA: TGTGCCAGCAGTTACCTTACGGGGGGCTACGATGAAGCTTTCTTT.

CDR3 in DNA: TGCAGCGTTGAGTCTGGACAGGGATCGGGAGAGCAGTACTTC. Translation: CSVESGQGSGEQYF. The V gene is TRBV29-1, the J gene TRBJ2-7, with TRBD1 matching 8 bases. The CDR3 consists of 14 residues. Germline V lookup: CDR1 SQVTM, CDR2 ANQGSEA. V shed 3 bases and J 7 bases; nucleotides not matched to a gene: 11.

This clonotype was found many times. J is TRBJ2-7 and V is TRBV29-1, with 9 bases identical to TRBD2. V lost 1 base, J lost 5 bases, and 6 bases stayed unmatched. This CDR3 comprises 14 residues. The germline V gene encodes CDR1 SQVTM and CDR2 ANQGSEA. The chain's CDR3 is CSVEAGGRADEQYF. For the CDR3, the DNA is TGCAGCGTTGAAGCCGGCGGGAGGGCCGACGAGCAGTACTTC.

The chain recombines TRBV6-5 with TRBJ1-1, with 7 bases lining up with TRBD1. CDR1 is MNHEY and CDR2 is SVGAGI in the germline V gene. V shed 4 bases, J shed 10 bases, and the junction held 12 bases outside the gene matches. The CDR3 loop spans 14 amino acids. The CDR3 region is CASSSDRALWGAFF. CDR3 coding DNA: TGTGCCAGCAGTTCCGACAGGGCCCTTTGGGGAGCTTTCTTT.

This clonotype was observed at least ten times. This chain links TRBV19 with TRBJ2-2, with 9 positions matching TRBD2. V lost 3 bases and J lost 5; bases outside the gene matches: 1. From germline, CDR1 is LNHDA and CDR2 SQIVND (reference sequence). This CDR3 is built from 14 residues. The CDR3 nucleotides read TGTGCCAGTAGTATTAGCGGGAGAACCGGGGAGCTGTTTTTT. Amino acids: CASSISGRTGELFF.

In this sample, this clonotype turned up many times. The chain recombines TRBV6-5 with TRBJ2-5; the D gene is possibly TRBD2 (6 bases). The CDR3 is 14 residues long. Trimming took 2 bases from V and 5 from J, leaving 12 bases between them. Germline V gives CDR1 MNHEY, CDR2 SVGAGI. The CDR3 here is CASSYGGLGETQYF. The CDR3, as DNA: TGTGCCAGCAGTTACGGGGGACTGGGGGAGACCCAGTACTTC.

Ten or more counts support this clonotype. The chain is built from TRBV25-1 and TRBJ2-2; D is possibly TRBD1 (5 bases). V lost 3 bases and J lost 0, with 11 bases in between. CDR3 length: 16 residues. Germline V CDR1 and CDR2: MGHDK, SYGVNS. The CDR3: CASSDLRTPNTGELFF. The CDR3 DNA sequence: TGTGCCAGCAGTGACTTACGGACACCGAACACCGGGGAGCTGTTTTTT.

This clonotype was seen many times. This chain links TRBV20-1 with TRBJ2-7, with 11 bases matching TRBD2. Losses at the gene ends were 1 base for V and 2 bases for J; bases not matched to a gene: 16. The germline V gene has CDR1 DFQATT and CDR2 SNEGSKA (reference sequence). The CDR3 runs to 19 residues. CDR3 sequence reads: CSARGIEVERLAGTYEQYF. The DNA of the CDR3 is TGCAGTGCTAGAGGTATCGAGGTGGAGCGACTAGCGGGGACCTACGAGCAGTACTTC.

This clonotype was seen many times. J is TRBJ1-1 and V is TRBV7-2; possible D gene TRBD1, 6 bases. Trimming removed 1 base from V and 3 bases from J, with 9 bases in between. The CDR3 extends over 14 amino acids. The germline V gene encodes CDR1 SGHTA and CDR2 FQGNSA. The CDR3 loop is CASSLGGGYTEAFF. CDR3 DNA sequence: TGTGCCAGCAGCTTAGGAGGGGGGTACACTGAAGCTTTCTTT.

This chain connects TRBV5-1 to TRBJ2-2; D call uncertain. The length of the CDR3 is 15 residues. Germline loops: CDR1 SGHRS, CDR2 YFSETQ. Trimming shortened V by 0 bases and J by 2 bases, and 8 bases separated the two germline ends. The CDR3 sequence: CASSLAGINTGELFF. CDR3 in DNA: TGCGCCAGCAGCTTGGCCGGCATAAACACCGGGGAGCTGTTTTTT. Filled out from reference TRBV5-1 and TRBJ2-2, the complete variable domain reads KAGVTQTPRYLIKTRGQQVTLSCSPISGHRSVSWYQQTPGQGLQFLFEYFSETQRNKGNFPGRFSGRQFSNSRSEMNVSTLELGDSALYLCASSLAGINTGELFFGEGSRLTVL.

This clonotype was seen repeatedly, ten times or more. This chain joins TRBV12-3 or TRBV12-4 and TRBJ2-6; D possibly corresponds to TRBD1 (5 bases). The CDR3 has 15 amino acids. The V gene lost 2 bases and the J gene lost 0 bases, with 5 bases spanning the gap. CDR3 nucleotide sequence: TGTGCCAGCAGTTTAAGGGGCTCTGGGGCCAACGTCCTGACTTTC. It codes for CASSLRGSGANVLTF.

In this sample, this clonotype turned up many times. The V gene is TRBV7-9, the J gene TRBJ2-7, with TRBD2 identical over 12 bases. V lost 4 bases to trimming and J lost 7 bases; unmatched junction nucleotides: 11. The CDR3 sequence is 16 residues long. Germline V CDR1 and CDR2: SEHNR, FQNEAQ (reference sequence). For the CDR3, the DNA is TGTGCCAGCAGCTCCTCGGGGGGACTAGCGGGCCGGGAGCAGTACTTC. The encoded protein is CASSSSGGLAGREQYF.

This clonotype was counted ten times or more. The CDR3 DNA reads TGTGCCAGCAGCCCCCGGCTAGCGGGTAACACTGAAAACATTCAGTACTTC. It translates to CASSPRLAGNTENIQYF. V and J are TRBV4-2 and TRBJ2-4, with 8 bases lining up with TRBD2. CDR1 and CDR2 from the germline V gene are LGHNA and YNFKEQ. V dropped 4 bases and J dropped 5; count of bases not matched to a gene: 13. The CDR3 loop spans 17 amino acids.

The CDR3 reads CASSYAGTGVGYGYTF. The CDR3 region has the DNA TGTGCCAGCAGTTACGCCGGGACAGGGGTGGGCTATGGCTACACCTTC. The chain couples TRBV6-5 to TRBJ1-2, with 10 bases that match TRBD1. Germline CDR1 MNHEY, CDR2 SVGAGI. The CDR3 has 16 amino acids. After removal of 2 bases from V and 4 bases from J, the junction contained 7 bases not matched to a gene.

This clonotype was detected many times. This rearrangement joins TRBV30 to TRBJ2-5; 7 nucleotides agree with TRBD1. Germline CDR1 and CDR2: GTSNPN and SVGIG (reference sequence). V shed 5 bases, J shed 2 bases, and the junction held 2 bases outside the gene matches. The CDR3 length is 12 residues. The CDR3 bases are TGTGCCTGGGACAGGGCACAAGAGACCCAGTACTTC. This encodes CAWDRAQETQYF.

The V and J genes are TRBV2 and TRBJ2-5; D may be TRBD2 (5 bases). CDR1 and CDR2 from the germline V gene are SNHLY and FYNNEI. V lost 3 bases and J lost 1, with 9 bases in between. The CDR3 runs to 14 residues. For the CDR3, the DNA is TGTGCCAGCAGTGAGACTATTCTCCAAGAGACCCAGTACTTC. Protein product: CASSETILQETQYF.